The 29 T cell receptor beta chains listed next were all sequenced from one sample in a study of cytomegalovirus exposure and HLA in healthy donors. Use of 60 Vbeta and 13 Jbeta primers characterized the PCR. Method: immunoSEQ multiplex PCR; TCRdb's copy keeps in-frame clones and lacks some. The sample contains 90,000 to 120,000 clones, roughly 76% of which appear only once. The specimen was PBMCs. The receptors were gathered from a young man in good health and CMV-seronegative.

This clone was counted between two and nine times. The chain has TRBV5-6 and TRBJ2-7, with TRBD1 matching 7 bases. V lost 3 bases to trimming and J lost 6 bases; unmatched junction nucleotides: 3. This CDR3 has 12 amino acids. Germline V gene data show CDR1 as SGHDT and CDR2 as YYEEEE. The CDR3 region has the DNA TGTGCCAGCAGCTCGACAGGGTTCGAGCAGTACTTC. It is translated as CASSSTGFEQYF.

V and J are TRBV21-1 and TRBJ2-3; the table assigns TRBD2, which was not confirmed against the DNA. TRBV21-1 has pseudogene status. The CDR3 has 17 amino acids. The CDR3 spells CASSPSGGGQGTDTQYF. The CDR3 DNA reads TGTGCCAGCAGCCCCTCCGGCGGGGGGCAGGGCACAGATACGCAGTATTTT.

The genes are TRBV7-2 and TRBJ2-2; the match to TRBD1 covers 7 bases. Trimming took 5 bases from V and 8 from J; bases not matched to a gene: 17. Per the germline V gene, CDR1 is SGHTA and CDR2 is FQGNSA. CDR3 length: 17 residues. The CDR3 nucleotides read TGTGCCAGCAGCCGACCTGCGGACAGGCTAGGCAAGGGGGAGCTGTTTTTT. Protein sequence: CASSRPADRLGKGELFF.

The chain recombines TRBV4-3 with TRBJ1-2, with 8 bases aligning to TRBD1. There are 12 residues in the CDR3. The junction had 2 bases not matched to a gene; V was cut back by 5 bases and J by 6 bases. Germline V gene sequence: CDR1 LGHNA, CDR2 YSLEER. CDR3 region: CASSDRGHGYTF. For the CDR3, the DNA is TGCGCCAGCAGCGACAGGGGTCATGGCTACACCTTC.

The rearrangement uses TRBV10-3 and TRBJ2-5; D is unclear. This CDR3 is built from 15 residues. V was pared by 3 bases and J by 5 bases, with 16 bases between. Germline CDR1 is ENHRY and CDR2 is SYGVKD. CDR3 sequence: CAISEFRPSEETQYF. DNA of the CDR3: TGTGCCATCAGTGAATTCCGCCCGTCGGAGGAGACCCAGTACTTC.

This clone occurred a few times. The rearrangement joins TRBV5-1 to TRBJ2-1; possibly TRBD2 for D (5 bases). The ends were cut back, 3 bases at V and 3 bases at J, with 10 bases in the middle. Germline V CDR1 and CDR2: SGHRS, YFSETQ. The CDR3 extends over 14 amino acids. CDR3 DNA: TGCGCCAGCAGCTCCGGGGATCTCTACAATGAGCAGTTCTTC. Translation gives CASSSGDLYNEQFF.

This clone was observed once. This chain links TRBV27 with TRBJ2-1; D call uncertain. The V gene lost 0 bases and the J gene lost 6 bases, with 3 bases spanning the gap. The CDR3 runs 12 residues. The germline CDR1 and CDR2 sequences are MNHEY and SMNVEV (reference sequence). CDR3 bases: TGTGCCAGCAGTTTATCTCGCAATGAGCAGTTCTTC. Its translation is CASSLSRNEQFF.

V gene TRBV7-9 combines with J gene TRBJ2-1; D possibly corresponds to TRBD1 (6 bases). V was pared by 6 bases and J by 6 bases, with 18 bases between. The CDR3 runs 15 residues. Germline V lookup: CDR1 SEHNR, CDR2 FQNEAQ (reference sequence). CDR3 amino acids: CASSSLEGVSNEQFF. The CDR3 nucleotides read TGTGCCAGCAGTTCCCTAGAGGGGGTAAGCAATGAGCAGTTCTTC. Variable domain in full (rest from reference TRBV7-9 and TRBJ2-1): DTGVSQNPRHKITKRGQNVTFRCDPISEHNRLYWYRQTLGQGPEFLTYFQNEAQLEKSRLLSDRFSAERPKGSFSTLEIQRTEQGDSAMYLCASSSLEGVSNEQFFGPGTRLTVL.

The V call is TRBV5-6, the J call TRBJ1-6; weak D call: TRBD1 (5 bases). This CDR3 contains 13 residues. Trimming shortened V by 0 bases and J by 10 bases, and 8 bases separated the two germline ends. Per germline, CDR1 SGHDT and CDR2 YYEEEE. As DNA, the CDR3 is TGTGCCAGCAGCTTGGGTGGACAATCACCCCTCCACTTT. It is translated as CASSLGGQSPLHF. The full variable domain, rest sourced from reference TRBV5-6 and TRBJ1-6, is DAGVTQSPTHLIKTRGQQVTLRCSPKSGHDTVSWYQQALGQGPQFIFQYYEEEERQRGNFPDRFSGHQFPNYSSELNVNALLLGDSALYLCASSLGGQSPLHFGNGTRLTVT.

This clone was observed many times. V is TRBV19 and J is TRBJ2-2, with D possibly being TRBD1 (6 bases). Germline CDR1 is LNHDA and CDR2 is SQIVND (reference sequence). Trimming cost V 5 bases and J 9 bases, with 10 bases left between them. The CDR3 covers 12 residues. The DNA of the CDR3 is TGTGCCAGTAGTGTGGGGGCGAGGGAGCTGTTTTTT. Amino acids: CASSVGARELFF.

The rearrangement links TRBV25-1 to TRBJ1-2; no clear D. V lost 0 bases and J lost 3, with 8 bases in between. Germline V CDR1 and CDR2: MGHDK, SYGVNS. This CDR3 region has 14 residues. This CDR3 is CASSEYGGYYGYTF. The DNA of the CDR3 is TGTGCCAGCAGTGAATATGGCGGATACTATGGCTACACCTTC.

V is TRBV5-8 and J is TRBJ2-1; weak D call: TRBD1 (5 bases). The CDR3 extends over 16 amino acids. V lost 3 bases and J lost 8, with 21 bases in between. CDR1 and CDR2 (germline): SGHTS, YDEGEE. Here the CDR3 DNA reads TGTGCCAGCAGCTCTCTGGTAGGGCAGGGAAACCATGAGCAGTTCTTC. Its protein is CASSSLVGQGNHEQFF.

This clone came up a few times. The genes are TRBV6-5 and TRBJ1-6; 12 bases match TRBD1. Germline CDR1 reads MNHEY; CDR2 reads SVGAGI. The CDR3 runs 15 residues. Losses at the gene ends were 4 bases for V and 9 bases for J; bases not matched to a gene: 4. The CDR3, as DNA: TGTGCCAGCAGTTCCGCGGGACAGGGGGCTTCACCCCTCCACTTT. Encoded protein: CASSSAGQGASPLHF.

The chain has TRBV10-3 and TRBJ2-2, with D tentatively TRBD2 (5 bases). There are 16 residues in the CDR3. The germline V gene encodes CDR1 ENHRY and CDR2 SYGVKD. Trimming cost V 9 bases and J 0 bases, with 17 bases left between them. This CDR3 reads CAILGIGVSNTGELFF. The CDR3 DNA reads TGTGCCATACTAGGGATCGGGGTCTCGAACACCGGGGAGCTGTTTTTT.

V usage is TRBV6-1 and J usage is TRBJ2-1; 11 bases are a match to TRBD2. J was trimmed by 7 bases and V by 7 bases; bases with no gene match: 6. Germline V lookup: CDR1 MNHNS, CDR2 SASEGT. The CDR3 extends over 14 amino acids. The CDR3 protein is CASILAGGRNEQFF. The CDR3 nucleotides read TGTGCCAGCATCTTAGCGGGGGGGCGGAATGAGCAGTTCTTC.

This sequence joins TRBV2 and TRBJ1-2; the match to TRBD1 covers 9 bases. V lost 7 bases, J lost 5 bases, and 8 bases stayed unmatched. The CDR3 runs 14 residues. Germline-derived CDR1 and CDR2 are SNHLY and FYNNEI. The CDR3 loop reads CASTQRTGAYGYTF. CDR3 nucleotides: TGTGCCAGCACCCAACGGACAGGGGCGTATGGCTACACCTTC.

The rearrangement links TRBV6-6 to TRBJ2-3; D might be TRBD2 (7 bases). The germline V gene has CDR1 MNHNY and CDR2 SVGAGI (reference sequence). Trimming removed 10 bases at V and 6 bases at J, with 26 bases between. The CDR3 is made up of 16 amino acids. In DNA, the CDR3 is TGTGCCACCAAACCGAGGGGGGGGCGGGGGAGCGATACGCAGTATTTT. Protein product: CATKPRGGRGSDTQYF.

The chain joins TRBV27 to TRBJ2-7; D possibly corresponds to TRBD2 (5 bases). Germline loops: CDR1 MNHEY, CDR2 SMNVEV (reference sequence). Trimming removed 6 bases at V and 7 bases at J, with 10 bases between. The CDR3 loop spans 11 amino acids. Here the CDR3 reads CASRNGGEQYF. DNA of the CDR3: TGTGCCAGCAGAAATGGCGGGGAGCAGTACTTC.

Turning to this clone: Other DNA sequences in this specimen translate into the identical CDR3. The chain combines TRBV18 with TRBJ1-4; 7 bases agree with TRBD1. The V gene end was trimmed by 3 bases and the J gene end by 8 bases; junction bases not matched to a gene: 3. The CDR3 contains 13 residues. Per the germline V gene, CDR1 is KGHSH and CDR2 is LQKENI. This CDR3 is CASSPAQGEKLFF. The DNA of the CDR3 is TGTGCCAGCTCACCGGCACAGGGGGAAAAACTGTTTTTT.

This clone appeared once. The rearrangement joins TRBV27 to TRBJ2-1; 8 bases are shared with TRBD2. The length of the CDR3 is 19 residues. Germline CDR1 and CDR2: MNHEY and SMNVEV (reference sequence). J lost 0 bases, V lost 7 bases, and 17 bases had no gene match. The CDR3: CASTRNPGGASSSYNEQFF. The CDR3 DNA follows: TGTGCCAGCACCCGGAACCCCGGGGGGGCATCCAGCTCCTACAATGAGCAGTTCTTC.

CDR3 sequence: CASSVTGGHEKLFF. The DNA for the CDR3 is TGTGCCAGCAGCGTGACAGGGGGCCATGAAAAACTGTTTTTT. The J gene is TRBJ1-4, the V gene TRBV6-1, with 10 bases identical to TRBD1. With 6 bases clipped from V and 6 bases from J, the junction kept 4 bases outside the gene matches. Germline V gene sequence: CDR1 MNHNS, CDR2 SASEGT. The CDR3 extends over 14 amino acids.

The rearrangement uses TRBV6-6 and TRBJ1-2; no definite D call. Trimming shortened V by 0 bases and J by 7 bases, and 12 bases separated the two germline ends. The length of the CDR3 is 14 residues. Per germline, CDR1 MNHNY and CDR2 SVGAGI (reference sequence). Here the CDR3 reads CASSYSIGRSGYTF. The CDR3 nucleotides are TGTGCCAGCAGTTACTCGATAGGGAGGAGTGGCTACACCTTC.

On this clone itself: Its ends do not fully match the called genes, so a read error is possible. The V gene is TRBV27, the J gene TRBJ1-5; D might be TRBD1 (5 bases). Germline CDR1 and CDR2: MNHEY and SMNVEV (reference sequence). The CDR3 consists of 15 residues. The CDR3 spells CASSLSRQINQSQHF. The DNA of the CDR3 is TGTGCCAGCAGTTTATCAAGACAGATCAATCAGTCCCAGCATTTT.

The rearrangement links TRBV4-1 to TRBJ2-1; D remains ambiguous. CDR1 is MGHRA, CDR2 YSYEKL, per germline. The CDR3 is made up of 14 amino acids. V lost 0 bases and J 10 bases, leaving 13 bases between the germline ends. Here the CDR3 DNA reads TGCGCCAGCAGCCAAGATGCCCCCGTCGGGGAGCAGTTCTTC. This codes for CASSQDAPVGEQFF.

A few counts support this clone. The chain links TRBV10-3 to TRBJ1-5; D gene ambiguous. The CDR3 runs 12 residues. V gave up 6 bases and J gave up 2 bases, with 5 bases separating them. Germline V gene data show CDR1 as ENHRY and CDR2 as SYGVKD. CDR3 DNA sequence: TGTGCCATCAGCGGGGGCAATCAGCCCCAGCATTTT. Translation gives CAISGGNQPQHF.

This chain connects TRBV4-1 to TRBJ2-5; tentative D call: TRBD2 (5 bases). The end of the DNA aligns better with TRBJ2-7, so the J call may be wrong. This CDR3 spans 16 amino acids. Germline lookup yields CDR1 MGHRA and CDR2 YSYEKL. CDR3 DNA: TGCGCCAGCAGCCAAGACCTGGACTCCTCCGACTACGAGCAGTACTTC. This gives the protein CASSQDLDSSDYEQYF.

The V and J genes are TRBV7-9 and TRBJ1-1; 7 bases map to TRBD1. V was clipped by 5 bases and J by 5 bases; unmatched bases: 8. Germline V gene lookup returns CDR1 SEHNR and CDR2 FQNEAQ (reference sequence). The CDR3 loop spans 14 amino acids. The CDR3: CASSPRQGATEAFF. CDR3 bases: TGTGCCAGCAGCCCCAGACAGGGTGCGACTGAAGCTTTCTTT.

CDR3 DNA sequence: TGTGCCAGTAGTATAGGAGGGACTCCTGCGCGAGATACGCAGTATTTT. Translation gives CASSIGGTPARDTQYF. The chain couples TRBV19 to TRBJ2-3; TRBD2 is a possible D gene (6 bases). Germline CDR1 reads LNHDA; CDR2 reads SQIVND (reference sequence). Trimming left V 1 base short and J 5 bases short, with 16 bases between. The CDR3 consists of 16 residues.

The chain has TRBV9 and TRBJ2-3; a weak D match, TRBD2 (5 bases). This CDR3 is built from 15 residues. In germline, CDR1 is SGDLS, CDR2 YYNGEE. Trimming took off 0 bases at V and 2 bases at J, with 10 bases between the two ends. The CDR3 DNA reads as TGTGCCAGCAGCGTAGCTGGACTTCTCACAGATACGCAGTATTTT. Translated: CASSVAGLLTDTQYF.